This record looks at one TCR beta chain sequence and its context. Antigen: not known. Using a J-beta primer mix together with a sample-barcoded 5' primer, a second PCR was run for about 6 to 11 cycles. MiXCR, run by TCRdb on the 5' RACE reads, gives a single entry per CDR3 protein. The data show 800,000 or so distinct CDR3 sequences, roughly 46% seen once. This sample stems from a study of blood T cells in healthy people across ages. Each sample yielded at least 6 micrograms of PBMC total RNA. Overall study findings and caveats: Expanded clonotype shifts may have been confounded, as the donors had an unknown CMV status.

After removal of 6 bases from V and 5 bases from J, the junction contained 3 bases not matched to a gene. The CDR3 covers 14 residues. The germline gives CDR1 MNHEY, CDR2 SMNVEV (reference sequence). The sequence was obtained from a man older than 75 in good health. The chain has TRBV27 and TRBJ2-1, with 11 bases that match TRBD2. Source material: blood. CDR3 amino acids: CASRVLAGDNEQFF. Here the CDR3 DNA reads TGTGCCAGCAGGGTACTAGCGGGAGACAATGAGCAGTTCTTC.